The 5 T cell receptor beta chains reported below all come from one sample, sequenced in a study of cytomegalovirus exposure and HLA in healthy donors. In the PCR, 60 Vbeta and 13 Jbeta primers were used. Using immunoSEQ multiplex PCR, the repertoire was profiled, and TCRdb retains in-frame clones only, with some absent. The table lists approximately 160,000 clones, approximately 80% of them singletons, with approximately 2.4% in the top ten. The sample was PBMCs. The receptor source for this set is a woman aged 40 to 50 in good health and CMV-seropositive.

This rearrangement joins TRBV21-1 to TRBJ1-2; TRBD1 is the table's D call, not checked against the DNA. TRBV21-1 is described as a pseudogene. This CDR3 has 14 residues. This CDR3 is CASSRCDRGYGYTF. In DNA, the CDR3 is TGTGCCAGCAGCAGATGCGACAGGGGCTATGGCTACACCTTC.

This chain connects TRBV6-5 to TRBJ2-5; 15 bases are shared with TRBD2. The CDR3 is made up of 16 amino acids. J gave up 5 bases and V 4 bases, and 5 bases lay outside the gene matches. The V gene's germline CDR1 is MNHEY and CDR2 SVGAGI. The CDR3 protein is CASSWTSGRGGETQYF. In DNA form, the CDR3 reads TGTGCCAGCAGTTGGACTAGCGGGAGGGGGGGGGAGACCCAGTACTTC.

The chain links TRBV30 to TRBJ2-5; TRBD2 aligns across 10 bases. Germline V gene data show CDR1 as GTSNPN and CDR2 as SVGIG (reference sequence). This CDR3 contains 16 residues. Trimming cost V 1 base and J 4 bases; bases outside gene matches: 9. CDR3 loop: CAWSGGSGRALETQYF. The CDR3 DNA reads TGTGCCTGGAGTGGCGGAAGCGGGAGGGCTTTAGAGACCCAGTACTTC. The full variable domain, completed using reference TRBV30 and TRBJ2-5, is SQTIHQWPATLVQPVGSPLSLECTVEGTSNPNLYWYRQAAGRGLQLLFYSVGIGQISSEVPQNLSASRPQDRQFILSSKKLLLSDSGFYLCAWSGGSGRALETQYFGPGTRLLVL.

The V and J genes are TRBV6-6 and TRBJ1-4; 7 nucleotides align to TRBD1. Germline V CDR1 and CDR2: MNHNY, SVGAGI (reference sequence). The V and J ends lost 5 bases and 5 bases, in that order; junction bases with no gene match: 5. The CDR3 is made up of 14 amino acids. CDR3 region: CASSADRNNEKLFF. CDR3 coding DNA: TGTGCCAGCAGTGCGGACAGGAACAATGAAAAACTGTTTTTT.

The CDR3 bases are TGTGCCAGCAGCCCGATGGTCCAGGGGCATAACTATGGCTACACCTTC. Protein sequence: CASSPMVQGHNYGYTF. The chain couples TRBV9 to TRBJ1-2, with a weak D call TRBD1 (6 bases). V was pared by 4 bases and J by 1 base, with 17 bases between. This CDR3 is built from 16 residues. Looked up from germline, CDR1 is SGDLS and CDR2 is YYNGEE.